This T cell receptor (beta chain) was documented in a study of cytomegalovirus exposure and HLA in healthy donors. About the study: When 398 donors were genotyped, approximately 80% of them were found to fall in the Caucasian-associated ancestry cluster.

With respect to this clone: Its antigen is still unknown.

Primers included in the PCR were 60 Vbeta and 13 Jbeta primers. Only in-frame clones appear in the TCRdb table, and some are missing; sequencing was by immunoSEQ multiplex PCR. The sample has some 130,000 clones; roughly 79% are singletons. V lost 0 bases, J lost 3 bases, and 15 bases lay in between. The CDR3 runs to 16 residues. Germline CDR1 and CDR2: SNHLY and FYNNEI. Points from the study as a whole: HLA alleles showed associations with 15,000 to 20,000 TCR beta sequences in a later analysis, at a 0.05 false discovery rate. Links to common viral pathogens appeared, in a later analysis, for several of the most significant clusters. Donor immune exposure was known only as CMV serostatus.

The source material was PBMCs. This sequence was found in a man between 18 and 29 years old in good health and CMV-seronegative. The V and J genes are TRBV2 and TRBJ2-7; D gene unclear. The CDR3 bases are TGTGCCAGCAGTGAAGCGCGTCGGGTCAGCGTCTACGAGCAGTACTTC. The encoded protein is CASSEARRVSVYEQYF.